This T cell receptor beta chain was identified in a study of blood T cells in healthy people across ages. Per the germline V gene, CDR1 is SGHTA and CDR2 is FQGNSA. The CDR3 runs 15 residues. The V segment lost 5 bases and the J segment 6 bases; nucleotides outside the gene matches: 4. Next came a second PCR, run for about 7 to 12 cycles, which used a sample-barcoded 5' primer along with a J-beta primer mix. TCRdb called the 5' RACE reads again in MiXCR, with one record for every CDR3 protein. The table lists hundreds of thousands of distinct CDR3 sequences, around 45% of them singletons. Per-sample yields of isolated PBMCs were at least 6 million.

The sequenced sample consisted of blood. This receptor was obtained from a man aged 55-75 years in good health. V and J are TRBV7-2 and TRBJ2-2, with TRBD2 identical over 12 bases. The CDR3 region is CASSRTSGAPGELFF. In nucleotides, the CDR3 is TGTGCCAGCAGCCGGACTAGCGGGGCCCCCGGGGAGCTGTTTTTT.